A selection of T cell receptor beta chains follows, all from one sample in a study of CD8+ T cells in alopecia areata. Using immunoSEQ multiplex PCR, the repertoire was profiled, and TCRdb retains in-frame clones only, with some absent. Of 120,000 or so clones listed, roughly 55% are singletons. Material: CD4+ T cells sorted from blood, obtained at week 4, from a patient treated with tofacitinib. The receptors stem from a human donor with alopecia areata. Both conserved end residues are part of each CDR3. A D gene is named only where the DNA matches it firmly. Some rows mark clone size as missing; the rest say once, few, many or name a class of expanded clone.

clone size,D gene,V gene,J gene,CDR3 protein,CDR3 DNA
few,NA,TRBV5-1,TRBJ2-5,CASSLGEETQYF,TGCGCCAGCAGCTTGGGTGAAGAGACCCAGTACTTC
NA,NA,TRBV28,TRBJ2-3,CASSRGVADTQYF,TGTGCCAGCAGCAGGGGAGTGGCAGATACGCAGTATTTT
NA,TRBD2,TRBV2,TRBJ2-5,CARAGGETQYF,TGTGCCAGAGCGGGAGGGGAGACCCAGTACTTC
NA,TRBD2,TRBV30,TRBJ2-3,CAWSSGLAGVGDTQYF,TGTGCCTGGAGTTCGGGACTAGCGGGAGTCGGTGATACGCAGTATTTT
once,NA,TRBV19,TRBJ2-1,CACSSGQTVHNEQFF,TGTGCCTGTAGTAGCGGACAGACAGTGCACAATGAGCAGTTCTTC
once,NA,TRBV29-1,TRBJ2-1,CSGRGTYEQFF,TGCAGCGGTCGAGGGACCTATGAGCAGTTCTTC
few,NA,TRBV7-2,TRBJ2-3,CASSYTDTFGADTQYF,TGTGCCAGCAGCTATACGGACACTTTCGGGGCAGATACGCAGTATTTT
NA,NA,TRBV30,TRBJ2-2,CAWSVQTGGTGELFF,TGTGCCTGGAGTGTACAGACAGGAGGCACCGGGGAGCTGTTTTTT
NA,NA,TRBV9,TRBJ1-1,CASSVSGTEAFF,TGTGCCAGCAGCGTCTCGGGCACTGAAGCTTTCTTT
NA,NA,TRBV28,TRBJ2-7,CASSLPDTGSLVHF,TGTGCCAGCAGTTTACCCGATACAGGGAGCCTCGTGCACTTC
NA,NA,TRBV11-2,TRBJ2-5,CASSLAQPATQYF,TGTGCCAGCAGCTTAGCCCAACCTGCCACCCAGTACTTC
once,TRBD1,TRBV15,TRBJ1-5,CATSIGTVESNQPQHF,TGTGCCACCAGCATAGGGACAGTTGAGAGCAATCAGCCCCAGCATTTT
NA,NA,TRBV5-1,TRBJ2-5,CASSLAREETQYF,TGCGCCAGCAGCTTGGCCAGGGAAGAGACCCAGTACTTC
few,TRBD1,TRBV19,TRBJ2-1,CASRPRTGGYNEQFF,TGTGCCAGTAGACCTAGGACAGGGGGTTACAATGAGCAGTTCTTC
NA,NA,TRBV2,TRBJ2-3,CASSEFGTRRLTDTQYF,TGTGCCAGCAGTGAATTCGGGACGAGGAGGTTGACAGATACGCAGTATTTT
once,TRBD2,TRBV7-3,TRBJ2-1,CASSSNTGTSGYNEQFF,TGTGCCAGCAGCAGCAACACCGGGACTAGCGGATACAATGAGCAGTTCTTC
once,TRBD2,TRBV14,TRBJ2-3,CASSQVSGGNTDTQYF,TGTGCCAGCAGCCAAGTTAGCGGGGGCAACACAGATACGCAGTATTTT
few,NA,TRBV4-3,TRBJ1-4,CASSQEQRNEKLFF,TGCGCCAGCAGCCAAGAACAGCGTAATGAAAAACTGTTTTTT
NA,NA,TRBV2,TRBJ1-3,CASSPTNSGNTIYF,TGTGCCAGCAGCCCGACGAACTCTGGAAACACCATATATTTT
NA,NA,TRBV29-1,TRBJ2-5,CSESWGTGETQYF,TGCAGCGAATCGTGGGGGACTGGGGAGACCCAGTACTTC
NA,NA,TRBV30,TRBJ2-3,CAWLTGSDTQYF,TGTGCCTGGCTTACAGGGTCAGATACGCAGTATTTT
NA,NA,TRBV4-3,TRBJ2-7,CASSHTGTRGGRQYF,TGCGCCAGCAGCCATACCGGGACTAGAGGGGGCCGGCAGTACTTC
few,TRBD1,TRBV5-6,TRBJ1-2,CASSLRTGVATF,TGTGCCAGCAGCTTGCGGACAGGGGTGGCCACCTTC
once,TRBD1,TRBV7-9,TRBJ1-2,CASSFTGASEGYTF,TGTGCCAGCAGCTTCACAGGGGCATCAGAGGGCTACACCTTC
NA,NA,TRBV30,TRBJ1-1,CAWSPKRDFDPNRSVLGTEAFF,TGTGCCTGGAGTCCGAAAAGGGACTTTGACCCCAACAGAAGTGTCCTTGGGACTGAAGCTTTCTTT
NA,NA,TRBV9,TRBJ2-1,CASSPGRGGAYNEQFF,TGTGCCAGCAGCCCAGGGAGAGGCGGGGCCTACAATGAGCAGTTCTTC
NA,NA,TRBV29-1,TRBJ2-1,CSVEKGGRDEFF,TGCAGCGTTGAAAAGGGGGGTAGGGATGAGTTCTTC
NA,TRBD1,TRBV30,TRBJ1-2,CAWSVTLTGDYGYTF,TGTGCCTGGAGTGTCACCCTGACAGGGGACTATGGCTACACCTTC
NA,NA,TRBV29-1,TRBJ2-1,CSVEEKMVGEQFF,TGCAGCGTTGAAGAAAAAATGGTAGGCGAGCAGTTCTTC
NA,TRBD2,TRBV5-6,TRBJ2-3,CASSRAGEGTDTQYF,TGTGCCAGCAGCCGAGCGGGAGAGGGCACAGATACGCAGTATTTT
NA,NA,TRBV5-4,TRBJ2-6,CASMRQGRTSGANVLTF,TGTGCCAGCATGCGGCAGGGGAGGACCTCTGGGGCCAACGTCCTGACTTTC
NA,NA,TRBV7-3,TRBJ2-7,CASSLDPGPGEQYF,TGTGCCAGCAGCTTAGATCCGGGTCCGGGAGAGCAGTACTTC
NA,TRBD2,TRBV18,TRBJ2-3,CASSPTSGTSGTDTQYF,TGTGCCAGCTCACCAACATCCGGGACTAGCGGCACAGATACGCAGTATTTT
NA,NA,TRBV2,TRBJ1-4,CASSGGQGATNEKLFF,TGTGCCAGCAGTGGTGGGCAGGGTGCAACTAATGAAAAACTGTTTTTT
NA,NA,TRBV29-1,TRBJ1-1,CSVDETNTEAFF,TGCAGCGTTGATGAGACGAACACTGAAGCTTTCTTT
few,NA,TRBV2,TRBJ2-5,CASSGELEAQYF,TGTGCCAGCAGTGGTGAACTAGAGGCCCAGTACTTC
few,TRBD1,TRBV2,TRBJ2-3,CASSLDRVDTQYF,TGTGCCAGCAGCTTGGACAGGGTGGATACGCAGTATTTT
NA,NA,TRBV25-1,TRBJ2-1,CASSEYYNEQFF,TGTGCCAGCAGTGAGTACTACAATGAGCAGTTCTTC